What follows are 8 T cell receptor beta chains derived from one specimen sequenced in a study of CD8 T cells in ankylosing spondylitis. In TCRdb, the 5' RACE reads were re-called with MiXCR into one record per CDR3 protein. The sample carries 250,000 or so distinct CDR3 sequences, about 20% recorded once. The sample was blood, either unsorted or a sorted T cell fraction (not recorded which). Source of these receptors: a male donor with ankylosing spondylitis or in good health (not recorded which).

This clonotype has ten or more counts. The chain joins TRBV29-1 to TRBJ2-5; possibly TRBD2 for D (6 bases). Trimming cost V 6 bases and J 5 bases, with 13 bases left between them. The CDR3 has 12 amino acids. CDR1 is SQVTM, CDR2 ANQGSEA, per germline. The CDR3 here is CSVAGRLETQYF. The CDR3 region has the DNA TGCAGCGTGGCCGGGAGACTGGAGACCCAGTACTTC.

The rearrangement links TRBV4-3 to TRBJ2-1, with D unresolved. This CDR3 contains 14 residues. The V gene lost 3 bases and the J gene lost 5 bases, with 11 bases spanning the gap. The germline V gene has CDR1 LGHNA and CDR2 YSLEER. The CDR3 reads CASSQIDWNNEQFF. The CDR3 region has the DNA TGCGCCAGCAGCCAGATTGACTGGAACAATGAGCAGTTCTTC.

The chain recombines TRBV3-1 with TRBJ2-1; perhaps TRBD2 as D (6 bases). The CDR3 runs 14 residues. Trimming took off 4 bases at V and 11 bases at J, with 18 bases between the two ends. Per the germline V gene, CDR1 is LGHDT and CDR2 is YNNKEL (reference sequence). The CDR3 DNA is TGTGCCAGCAGCCGACCGGGACTGGAAGTCCAGCAGTTCTTC. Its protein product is CASSRPGLEVQQFF.

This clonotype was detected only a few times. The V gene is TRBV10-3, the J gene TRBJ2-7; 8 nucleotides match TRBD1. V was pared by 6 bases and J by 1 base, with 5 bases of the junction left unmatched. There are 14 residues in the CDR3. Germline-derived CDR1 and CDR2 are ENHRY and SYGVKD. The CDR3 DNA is TGTGCCATCAGATCTACAGGGGGTTCCTACGAGCAGTACTTC. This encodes CAIRSTGGSYEQYF.

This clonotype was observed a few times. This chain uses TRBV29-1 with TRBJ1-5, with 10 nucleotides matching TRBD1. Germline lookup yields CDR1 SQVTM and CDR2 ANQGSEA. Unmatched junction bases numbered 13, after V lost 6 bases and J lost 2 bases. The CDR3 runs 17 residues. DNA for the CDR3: TGCAGCGTCGTCCCGGGACAGGGGTCTTTGGGCAATCAGCCCCAGCATTTT. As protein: CSVVPGQGSLGNQPQHF.

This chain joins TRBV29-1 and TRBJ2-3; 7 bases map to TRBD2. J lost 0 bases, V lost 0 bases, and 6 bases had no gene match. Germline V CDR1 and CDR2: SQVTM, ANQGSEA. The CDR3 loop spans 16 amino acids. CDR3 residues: CSVEDWASGSTDTQYF. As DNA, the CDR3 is TGCAGCGTTGAAGATTGGGCTAGCGGAAGCACAGATACGCAGTATTTT.

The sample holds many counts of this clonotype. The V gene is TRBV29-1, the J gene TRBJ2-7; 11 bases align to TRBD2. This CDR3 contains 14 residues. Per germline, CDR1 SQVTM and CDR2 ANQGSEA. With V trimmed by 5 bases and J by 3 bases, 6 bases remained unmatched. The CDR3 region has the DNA TGCAGCGTTTCCTTAGCGGGAGGGATCTACGAGCAGTACTTC. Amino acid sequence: CSVSLAGGIYEQYF.

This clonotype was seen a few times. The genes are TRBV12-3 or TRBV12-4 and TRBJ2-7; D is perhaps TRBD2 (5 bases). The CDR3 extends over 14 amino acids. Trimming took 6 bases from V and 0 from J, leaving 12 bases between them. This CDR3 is CASRSSVNSYEQYF. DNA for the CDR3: TGTGCCAGCAGGAGTAGCGTTAACTCCTACGAGCAGTACTTC.